This record concerns one TCR beta chain sequence. Its antigen remains unidentified. The sort gate was single viable CD3+CD4+CD8-CD45RO+ cells for memory CD4+ T cells. The data belong to a study of memory CD4+ T cells and cytomegalovirus serostatus. Whole-study context: Healthy Belgian adult donors included about nine CMV-positive and 20 to 30 CMV-negative people.

Study-wide points: Suggested: most of the CMV-linked TCR signature lies in CD4+ memory cells.

The assay was immunoSEQ multiplex PCR, and TCRdb's table has in-frame clones only and misses some. The sample has 40,000 to 50,000 clones, roughly 78% seen once; the top ten hold 0.9% to 0.95%. Germline V CDR1 and CDR2: KGHSH, LQKENI. There are 16 residues in the CDR3. Trimming pared 1 base from V and 0 bases from J, leaving 10 bases between. The clonotype originates from an adult in good health and CMV-seronegative. The sequenced sample consisted of memory CD4+ T cells from blood. This chain joins TRBV18 and TRBJ1-3, with D unclear. CDR3 amino acids: CASSPQGPVSGNTIYF. CDR3 nucleotide sequence: TGTGCCAGCTCACCACAGGGCCCCGTCTCTGGAAACACCATATATTTT.